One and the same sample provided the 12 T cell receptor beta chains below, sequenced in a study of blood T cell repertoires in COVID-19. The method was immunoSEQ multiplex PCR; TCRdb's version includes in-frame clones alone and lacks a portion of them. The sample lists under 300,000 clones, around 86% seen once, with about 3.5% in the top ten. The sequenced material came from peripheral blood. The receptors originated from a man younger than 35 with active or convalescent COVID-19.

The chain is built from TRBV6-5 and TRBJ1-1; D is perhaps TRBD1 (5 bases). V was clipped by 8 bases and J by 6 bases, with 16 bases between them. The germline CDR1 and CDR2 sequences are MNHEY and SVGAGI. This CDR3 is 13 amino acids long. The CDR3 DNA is TGTGCCAGCCGCTATAGGGGTGGGGCTGAAGCTTTCTTT. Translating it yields CASRYRGGAEAFF.

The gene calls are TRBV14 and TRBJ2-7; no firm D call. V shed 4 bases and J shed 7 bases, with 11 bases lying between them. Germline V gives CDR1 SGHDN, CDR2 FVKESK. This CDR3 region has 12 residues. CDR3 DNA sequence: TGTGCCAGCAGCCTGTTCAGGCAAGAGCAGTACTTC. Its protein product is CASSLFRQEQYF.

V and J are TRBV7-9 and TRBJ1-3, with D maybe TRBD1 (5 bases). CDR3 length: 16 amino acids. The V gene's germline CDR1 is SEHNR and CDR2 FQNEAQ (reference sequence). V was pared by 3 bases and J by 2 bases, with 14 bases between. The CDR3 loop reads CASSFTDTGAGNTIYF. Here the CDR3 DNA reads TGTGCCAGCAGCTTCACTGACACAGGAGCTGGAAACACCATATATTTT. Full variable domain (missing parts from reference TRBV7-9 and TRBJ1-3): DTGVSQNPRHKITKRGQNVTFRCDPISEHNRLYWYRQTLGQGPEFLTYFQNEAQLEKSRLLSDRFSAERPKGSFSTLEIQRTEQGDSAMYLCASSFTDTGAGNTIYFGEGSWLTVV.

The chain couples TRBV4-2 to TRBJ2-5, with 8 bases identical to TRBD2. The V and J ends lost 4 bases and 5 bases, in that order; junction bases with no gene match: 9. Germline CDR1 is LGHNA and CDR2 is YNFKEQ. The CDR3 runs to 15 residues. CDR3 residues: CASSRILGTSETQYF. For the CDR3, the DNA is TGTGCCAGCAGCCGGATCCTCGGGACTAGTGAGACCCAGTACTTC.

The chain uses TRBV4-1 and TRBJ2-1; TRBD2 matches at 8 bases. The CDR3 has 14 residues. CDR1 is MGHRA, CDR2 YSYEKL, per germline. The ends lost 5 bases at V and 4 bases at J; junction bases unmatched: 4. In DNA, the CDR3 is TGCGCCAGCAGCTCACGGGGGGGTTACAATGAGCAGTTCTTC. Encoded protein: CASSSRGGYNEQFF.

The CDR3 protein is CASSRTSGSGETQYF. DNA of the CDR3: TGTGCCAGCAGCCGGACTAGCGGGAGTGGTGAGACCCAGTACTTC. The chain recombines TRBV2 with TRBJ2-5, with 13 bases identical to TRBD2. The CDR3 covers 15 residues. V shed 6 bases, J shed 5 bases, and the junction held 6 bases outside the gene matches. Germline V CDR1 and CDR2: SNHLY, FYNNEI.

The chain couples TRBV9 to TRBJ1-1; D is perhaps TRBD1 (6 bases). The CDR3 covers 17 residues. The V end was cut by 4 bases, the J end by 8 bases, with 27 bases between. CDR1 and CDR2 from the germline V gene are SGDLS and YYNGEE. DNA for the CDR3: TGTGCCAGCAGCCGAAGCGGGGCAGGGGTGTCGGAGAGGGAAGCTTTCTTT. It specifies CASSRSGAGVSEREAFF.

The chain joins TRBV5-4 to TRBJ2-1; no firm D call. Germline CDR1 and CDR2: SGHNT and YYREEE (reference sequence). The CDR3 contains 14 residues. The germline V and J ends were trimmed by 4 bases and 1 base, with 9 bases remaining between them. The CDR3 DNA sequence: TGTGCCAGCAGCGTACTGTTTTCCTACAATGAGCAGTTCTTC. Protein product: CASSVLFSYNEQFF.

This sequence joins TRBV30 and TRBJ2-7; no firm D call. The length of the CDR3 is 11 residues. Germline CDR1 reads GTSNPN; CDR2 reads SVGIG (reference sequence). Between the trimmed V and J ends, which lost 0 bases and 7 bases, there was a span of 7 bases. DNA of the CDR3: TGTGCCTGGAGTGTACTATCGGAGCAGTACTTC. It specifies CAWSVLSEQYF.

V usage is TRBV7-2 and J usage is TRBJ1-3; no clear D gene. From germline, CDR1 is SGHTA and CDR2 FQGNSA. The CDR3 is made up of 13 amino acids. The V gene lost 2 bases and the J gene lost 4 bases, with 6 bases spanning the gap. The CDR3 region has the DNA TGTGCCAGCAGCTTAACGAGGGGAAACACCATATATTTT. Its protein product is CASSLTRGNTIYF.

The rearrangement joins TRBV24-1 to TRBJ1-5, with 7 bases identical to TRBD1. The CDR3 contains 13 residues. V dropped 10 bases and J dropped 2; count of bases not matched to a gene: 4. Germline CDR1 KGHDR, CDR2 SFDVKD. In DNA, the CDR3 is TGTGCCACAGGCGACAGGGGCAATCAGCCCCAGCATTTT. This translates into CATGDRGNQPQHF.

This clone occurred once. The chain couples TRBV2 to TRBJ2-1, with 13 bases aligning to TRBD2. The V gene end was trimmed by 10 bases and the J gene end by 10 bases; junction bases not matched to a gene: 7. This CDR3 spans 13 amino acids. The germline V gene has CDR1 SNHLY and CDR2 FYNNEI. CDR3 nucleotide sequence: TGTGCCACTAAGGGACTAGCGGGAACCGAGCAGTTCTTC. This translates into CATKGLAGTEQFF.